The subject of this entry is one T cell receptor (beta chain). The record originates from a study of control samples from healthy donors and cancer patients. This table comes from immunoSEQ multiplex PCR, and its TCRdb copy is limited to in-frame clones, with some not included. The sample features approximately 190,000 clones, with approximately 2.2% in its top ten. The CDR3 extends over 14 amino acids. Deletions cut 2 bases from V and 4 bases from J, with 10 bases between. Per the germline V gene, CDR1 is MNHEY and CDR2 is SVGAGI. This chain joins TRBV6-5 and TRBJ2-3; D perhaps matches TRBD1 (5 bases). This TCR derives from a young woman in good health. Sequenced material: blood. The CDR3 spells CASSYARAADTQYF. In DNA form, the CDR3 reads TGTGCCAGCAGTTACGCCAGGGCTGCAGATACGCAGTATTTT.